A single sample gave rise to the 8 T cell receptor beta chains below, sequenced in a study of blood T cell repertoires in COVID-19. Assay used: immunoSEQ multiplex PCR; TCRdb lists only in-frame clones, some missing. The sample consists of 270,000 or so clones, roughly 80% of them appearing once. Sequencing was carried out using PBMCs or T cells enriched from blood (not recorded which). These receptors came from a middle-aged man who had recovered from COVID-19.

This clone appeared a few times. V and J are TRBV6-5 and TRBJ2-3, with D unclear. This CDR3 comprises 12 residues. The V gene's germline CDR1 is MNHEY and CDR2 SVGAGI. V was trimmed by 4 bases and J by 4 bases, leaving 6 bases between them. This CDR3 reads CASSLVSDTQYF. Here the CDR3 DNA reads TGTGCCAGCAGTTTAGTTTCAGATACGCAGTATTTT.

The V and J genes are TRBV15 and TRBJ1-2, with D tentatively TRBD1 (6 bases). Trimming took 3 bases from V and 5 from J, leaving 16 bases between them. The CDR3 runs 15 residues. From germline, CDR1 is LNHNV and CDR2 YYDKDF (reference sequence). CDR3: CATSSGGAGRYGYTF. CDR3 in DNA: TGTGCCACCAGCAGTGGGGGGGCTGGAAGGTATGGCTACACCTTC.

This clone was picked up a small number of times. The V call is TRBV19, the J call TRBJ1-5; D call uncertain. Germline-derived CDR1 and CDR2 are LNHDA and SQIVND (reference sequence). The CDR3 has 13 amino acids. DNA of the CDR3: TGTGCTGTTAACACTAAACGGGATCAGCCCCAGCATTTT. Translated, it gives CAVNTKRDQPQHF. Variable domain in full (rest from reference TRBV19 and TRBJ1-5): DGGITQSPKYLFRKEGQNVTLSCEQNLNHDAMYWYRQDPGQGLRLIYYSQIVNDFQKGDIAEGYSVSREKKESFPLTVTSAQKNPTAFYLCAVNTKRDQPQHFGDGTRLSIL.

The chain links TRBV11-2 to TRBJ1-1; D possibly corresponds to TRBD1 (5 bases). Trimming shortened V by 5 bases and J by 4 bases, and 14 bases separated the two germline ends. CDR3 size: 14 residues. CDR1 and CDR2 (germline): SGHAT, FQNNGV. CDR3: CASSPRRAGTEAFF. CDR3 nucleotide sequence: TGTGCCAGCAGCCCTCGCAGGGCCGGCACTGAAGCTTTCTTT.

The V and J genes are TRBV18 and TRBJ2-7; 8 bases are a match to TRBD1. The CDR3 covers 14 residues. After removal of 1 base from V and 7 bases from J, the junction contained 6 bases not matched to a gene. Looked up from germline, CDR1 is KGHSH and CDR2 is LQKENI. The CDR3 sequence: CASSPRGRGREQYF. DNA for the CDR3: TGTGCCAGCTCACCACGGGGCAGGGGGCGGGAGCAGTACTTC.

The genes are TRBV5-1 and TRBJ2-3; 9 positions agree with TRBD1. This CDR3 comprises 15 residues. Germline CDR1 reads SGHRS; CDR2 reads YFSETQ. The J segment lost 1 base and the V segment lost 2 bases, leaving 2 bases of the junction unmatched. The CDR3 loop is CASSLWTGGTDTQYF. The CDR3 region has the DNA TGCGCCAGCAGCTTATGGACAGGGGGCACAGATACGCAGTATTTT.

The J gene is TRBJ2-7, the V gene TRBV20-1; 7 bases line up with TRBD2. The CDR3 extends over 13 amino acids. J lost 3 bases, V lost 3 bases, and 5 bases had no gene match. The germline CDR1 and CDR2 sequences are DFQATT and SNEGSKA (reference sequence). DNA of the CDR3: TGCAGTGCTAGTCTCCTAGCGGACTACGAGCAGTACTTC. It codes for CSASLLADYEQYF.

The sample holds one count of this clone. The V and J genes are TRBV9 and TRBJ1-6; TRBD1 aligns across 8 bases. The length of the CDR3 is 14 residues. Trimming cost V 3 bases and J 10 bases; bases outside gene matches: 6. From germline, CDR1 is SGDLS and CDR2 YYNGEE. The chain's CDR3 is CASSARTGQSPLHF. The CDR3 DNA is TGTGCCAGCAGCGCGCGGACAGGGCAATCACCCCTCCACTTT.